Below, 21 T cell receptor beta chains from the same sample are listed, as sequenced in a study of blood T cell repertoires in COVID-19. TCRdb keeps only in-frame clones here, not all; method: immunoSEQ multiplex PCR. The sample contains fewer than 300,000 clones, approximately 89% of which appear only once. Sequencing input: peripheral blood. These TCRs come from a woman under 40 with COVID-19, enrolled during active disease.

This rearrangement joins TRBV18 to TRBJ1-1; possibly TRBD1 for D (5 bases). V lost 0 bases and J lost 1, with 15 bases in between. The germline CDR1 and CDR2 sequences are KGHSH and LQKENI. The CDR3 length is 17 residues. CDR3 nucleotides: TGTGCCAGCTCACCACCGTTTGCGGGGGGAAAGAACACTGAAGCTTTCTTT. As protein: CASSPPFAGGKNTEAFF.

The chain employs TRBV30 and TRBJ1-2; D might be TRBD1 (5 bases). V lost 0 bases, J lost 6 bases, and 11 bases lay in between. The CDR3 extends over 13 amino acids. CDR1 is GTSNPN, CDR2 SVGIG, per germline (reference sequence). The CDR3 nucleotides are TGTGCCTGGAGTGTCGGGGGATCTGATGGCTACACCTTC. Residues: CAWSVGGSDGYTF.

The chain employs TRBV19 and TRBJ2-7, with 13 bases aligning to TRBD2. V shed 4 bases, J shed 0 bases, and the junction held 0 bases outside the gene matches. Germline-derived CDR1 and CDR2 are LNHDA and SQIVND (reference sequence). This CDR3 region has 15 residues. CDR3 DNA sequence: TGTGCCAGTAGTAGGACTAGCGGGAGCTCCTACGAGCAGTACTTC. This sequence encodes CASSRTSGSSYEQYF.

V is TRBV5-4 and J is TRBJ1-1; D remains ambiguous. Per germline, CDR1 SGHNT and CDR2 YYREEE (reference sequence). V shed 1 base and J shed 0 bases, with 7 bases lying between them. This CDR3 has 14 amino acids. CDR3 DNA: TGTGCCAGCAGCTTGACAGTGATGAACACTGAAGCTTTCTTT. Its translation: CASSLTVMNTEAFF.

The V and J genes are TRBV2 and TRBJ1-2; D gene unclear. The CDR3 is 13 amino acids. V lost 4 bases and J 4 bases, leaving 10 bases between the germline ends. Germline V gives CDR1 SNHLY, CDR2 FYNNEI. The CDR3 loop reads CASSALTSYGYTF. The CDR3 DNA is TGTGCCAGCAGTGCGCTGACAAGCTATGGCTACACCTTC.

The chain links TRBV5-4 to TRBJ1-2, with TRBD1 matching 7 bases. The germline V gene encodes CDR1 SGHNT and CDR2 YYREEE (reference sequence). The CDR3 has 15 amino acids. J gave up 0 bases and V 0 bases, and 2 bases lay outside the gene matches. DNA of the CDR3: TGTGCCAGCAGCTTGGCACAGGGGACTAACTATGGCTACACCTTC. Amino acid sequence: CASSLAQGTNYGYTF.

The chain is built from TRBV7-2 and TRBJ1-4; the match to TRBD1 covers 9 bases. The length of the CDR3 is 17 residues. From germline, CDR1 is SGHTA and CDR2 FQGNSA. Trimming cost V 5 bases and J 8 bases; bases outside gene matches: 15. This CDR3 reads CASSPLRRDREGEKLFF. CDR3 DNA sequence: TGTGCCAGCAGCCCACTTCGAAGGGACAGGGAGGGGGAAAAACTGTTTTTT.

This sequence joins TRBV3-1 (or the pseudogene TRBV3-2) and TRBJ2-1; no clear D gene. V lost 4 bases and J 5 bases, leaving 12 bases between the germline ends. Germline V gives CDR1 LGHDT, CDR2 YNNKEL (reference sequence). The CDR3 spans 14 residues. Here the CDR3 reads CASSPEPQNNEQFF. The CDR3 DNA reads as TGTGCCAGCAGCCCGGAGCCTCAAAACAATGAGCAGTTCTTC.

The chain carries TRBV5-4 and TRBJ1-3; no reliable D call. This CDR3 has 14 residues. V gave up 6 bases and J gave up 0 bases, with 10 bases separating them. The germline gives CDR1 SGHNT, CDR2 YYREEE (reference sequence). The CDR3 DNA follows: TGTGCCAGCATGTCGGGAACCTCTGGAAACACCATATATTTT. Protein sequence: CASMSGTSGNTIYF.

This clone was detected ten times or more. The DNA of the CDR3 is TGTGCCAGCAGCCAAACTAGCGGGCCCTACAATGAGCAGTTCTTC. Its translation: CASSQTSGPYNEQFF. The chain joins TRBV7-2 to TRBJ2-1; 9 bases align to TRBD2. The CDR3 length is 15 residues. J gave up 2 bases and V 5 bases, and 4 bases lay outside the gene matches. CDR1 is SGHTA, CDR2 FQGNSA, per germline.

The V call is TRBV30, the J call TRBJ1-5, with a possible D match to TRBD1 (5 bases). Per germline, CDR1 GTSNPN and CDR2 SVGIG (reference sequence). The CDR3 covers 13 residues. Deletions cut 5 bases from V and 8 bases from J, with 16 bases between. CDR3 sequence (DNA): TGTGCCTGGTCTTACAGGCCTAATAAGCCCCAGCATTTT. It codes for CAWSYRPNKPQHF.

The gene calls are TRBV30 and TRBJ1-2; D possibly corresponds to TRBD1 (5 bases). The CDR3 is made up of 15 amino acids. Trimming took 3 bases from V and 2 from J, leaving 16 bases between them. CDR1 and CDR2 from the germline V gene are GTSNPN and SVGIG (reference sequence). This CDR3 reads CAWSTRDGWNYGYTF. The CDR3 nucleotides read TGTGCCTGGAGCACGCGGGACGGCTGGAACTATGGCTACACCTTC.

The chain has TRBV30 and TRBJ1-5; 8 bases match TRBD1. The V gene's germline CDR1 is GTSNPN and CDR2 SVGIG (reference sequence). The trim removed 4 bases at V and 1 base at J, leaving 6 bases unmatched. CDR3 length: 15 amino acids. The CDR3 sequence is CAWNTGDRSNQPQHF. The CDR3, as DNA: TGTGCCTGGAATACAGGGGACAGGAGCAATCAGCCCCAGCATTTT.

The chain has TRBV29-1 and TRBJ2-1, with 9 bases identical to TRBD1. The CDR3 runs 15 residues. Germline lookup yields CDR1 SQVTM and CDR2 ANQGSEA. With V trimmed by 4 bases and J by 7 bases, 11 bases remained unmatched. This CDR3 reads CSVGQPQGARNEQFF. DNA of the CDR3: TGCAGCGTTGGCCAACCACAGGGGGCTCGGAATGAGCAGTTCTTC.

This rearrangement joins TRBV24-1 to TRBJ2-2, with 7 bases matching TRBD2. The V gene's germline CDR1 is KGHDR and CDR2 SFDVKD. The CDR3 spans 14 residues. V trimming: 6 bases; J trimming: 7 bases; junction bases outside the gene matches: 7. The CDR3 loop is CATSKSGTGGELFF. The CDR3 nucleotides read TGTGCCACCAGTAAAAGCGGGACGGGCGGGGAGCTGTTTTTT.

This chain uses TRBV2 with TRBJ1-3; maybe TRBD1 (5 bases). V lost 7 bases and J 1 base, leaving 11 bases between the germline ends. The CDR3 length is 14 residues. CDR1 is SNHLY and CDR2 is FYNNEI in the germline V gene. Here the CDR3 reads CASTGPASGNTIYF. CDR3 DNA sequence: TGTGCCAGCACAGGGCCGGCTTCTGGAAACACCATATATTTT. The whole variable domain, remainder taken from reference TRBV2 and TRBJ1-3, is EPEVTQTPSHQVTQMGQEVILRCVPISNHLYFYWYRQILGQKVEFLVSFYNNEISEKSEIFDDQFSVERPDGSNFTLKIRSTKLEDSAMYFCASTGPASGNTIYFGEGSWLTVV.

The V call is TRBV11-3, the J call TRBJ1-1; 9 bases align to TRBD1. In germline, CDR1 is SGHNT, CDR2 YENEEA. This CDR3 is built from 15 residues. V trimming: 3 bases; J trimming: 1 base; junction bases outside the gene matches: 3. DNA of the CDR3: TGTGCCAGCAGCTTGGGACAGGGCAGGAACACTGAAGCTTTCTTT. Its protein product is CASSLGQGRNTEAFF.

The V and J genes are TRBV29-1 and TRBJ1-2; the D gene is possibly TRBD1 (5 bases). The V end lost 3 bases, the J end lost 6 bases, and 11 bases lay between the germline ends. This CDR3 has 12 amino acids. The V gene's germline CDR1 is SQVTM and CDR2 ANQGSEA. The CDR3 loop is CSVETVTHGYTF. CDR3 coding DNA: TGCAGCGTTGAGACAGTCACTCATGGCTACACCTTC.

The CDR3 bases are TGTGCCAGTAGTATACGACTAGCGGGAGTCGGAACCGGGGAGCTGTTTTTT. It codes for CASSIRLAGVGTGELFF. The gene calls are TRBV19 and TRBJ2-2, with TRBD2 identical over 12 bases. This CDR3 has 17 residues. The germline gives CDR1 LNHDA, CDR2 SQIVND (reference sequence). The trim removed 2 bases at V and 5 bases at J, leaving 6 bases unmatched.

The chain joins TRBV12-5 to TRBJ1-4; possibly TRBD1 for D (6 bases). Germline CDR1 LGHNT, CDR2 FRNRAP. The V and J ends lost 1 base and 8 bases respectively, with 14 bases between them. The CDR3 has 15 amino acids. This CDR3 reads CASGLDGTPGEKLFF. The CDR3 bases are TGTGCTAGTGGTTTGGACGGGACACCAGGGGAAAAACTGTTTTTT.

The chain employs TRBV28 and TRBJ1-1; the match to TRBD1 covers 7 bases. Germline V gives CDR1 MDHEN, CDR2 SYDVKM. The CDR3 totals 15 residues. V was pared by 3 bases and J by 3 bases, with 7 bases of the junction left unmatched. The DNA of the CDR3 is TGTGCCAGCAGTTTTTTCGACAGGGCTGACACTGAAGCTTTCTTT. It yields the protein CASSFFDRADTEAFF.